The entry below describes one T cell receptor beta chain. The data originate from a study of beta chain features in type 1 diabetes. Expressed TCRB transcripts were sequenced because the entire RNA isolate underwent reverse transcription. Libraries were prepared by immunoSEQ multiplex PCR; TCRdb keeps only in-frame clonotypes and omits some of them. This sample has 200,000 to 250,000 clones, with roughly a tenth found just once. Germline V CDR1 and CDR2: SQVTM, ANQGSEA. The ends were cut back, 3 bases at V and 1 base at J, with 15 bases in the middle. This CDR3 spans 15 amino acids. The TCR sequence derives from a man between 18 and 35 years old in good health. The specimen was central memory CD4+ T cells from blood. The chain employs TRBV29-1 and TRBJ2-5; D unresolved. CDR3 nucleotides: TGCAGCGTTGACCCGCGGATGGTGCGCCAAGAGACCCAGTACTTC. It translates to CSVDPRMVRQETQYF.